This entry lists 27 T cell receptor beta chains sequenced from one sample in a study of OX40 agonist ivuxolimab in advanced cancers. Repertoires were generated with immunoSEQ multiplex PCR, while TCRdb's copy carries only in-frame clones and drops some. Here the sample spans some 90,000 clones, around 87% being singletons. This specimen consisted of CD4+ or CD8+ T cells sorted from blood, obtained in a trial of the OX40 agonist ivuxolimab. All receptors derive from an adult with an advanced solid tumor such as melanoma, head and neck, liver or kidney cancer.

The chain joins TRBV11-3 to TRBJ2-2; D is unclear. V was trimmed by 8 bases and J by 0 bases, leaving 16 bases between them. The CDR3 is 16 amino acids. CDR1 and CDR2 (germline): SGHNT, YENEEA. This CDR3 reads CASSTLRRTNTGELFF. CDR3 DNA sequence: TGTGCCAGCTCCACTCTTAGACGGACGAACACCGGGGAGCTGTTTTTT.

The V and J genes are TRBV19 and TRBJ1-1; D gene uncertain. V gave up 3 bases and J gave up 3 bases, with 8 bases separating them. The CDR3 runs 13 residues. Germline loops: CDR1 LNHDA, CDR2 SQIVND (reference sequence). DNA of the CDR3: TGTGCCAGTAGTATTAGGACCGACACTGAAGCTTTCTTT. Its translation is CASSIRTDTEAFF.

This clone was observed a handful of times. The J gene is TRBJ1-1, the V gene TRBV5-1, with D unclear. Per the germline V gene, CDR1 is SGHRS and CDR2 is YFSETQ. Deletions cut 5 bases from V and 0 bases from J, with 5 bases between. This CDR3 region has 12 residues. The CDR3 region is CASRLLNTEAFF. The CDR3 nucleotides are TGCGCCAGCAGACTACTGAACACTGAAGCTTTCTTT. The full variable domain, rest sourced from reference TRBV5-1 and TRBJ1-1, is KAGVTQTPRYLIKTRGQQVTLSCSPISGHRSVSWYQQTPGQGLQFLFEYFSETQRNKGNFPGRFSGRQFSNSRSEMNVSTLELGDSALYLCASRLLNTEAFFGQGTRLTVV.

This chain uses TRBV11-2 with TRBJ1-1; D possibly corresponds to TRBD1 (5 bases). CDR3 size: 13 residues. The V end lost 7 bases, the J end lost 1 base, and 10 bases lay between the germline ends. Per germline, CDR1 SGHAT and CDR2 FQNNGV. The CDR3 sequence: CASTLGGNTEAFF. The DNA of the CDR3 is TGTGCCAGCACCCTGGGGGGGAACACTGAAGCTTTCTTT.

This clone was recorded a few times. The genes are TRBV30 and TRBJ1-5; D gene uncertain. Trimming took 3 bases from V and 3 from J, leaving 6 bases between them. Germline V gene sequence: CDR1 GTSNPN, CDR2 SVGIG (reference sequence). The CDR3 contains 12 residues. CDR3 region: CAWSVFNQPQHF. The CDR3 region has the DNA TGTGCCTGGAGCGTGTTCAATCAGCCCCAGCATTTT.

The chain combines TRBV6-1 with TRBJ2-2; D is undetermined. Germline assignment: CDR1 MNHNS and CDR2 SASEGT. There are 14 residues in the CDR3. V dropped 3 bases and J dropped 2 bases, with 7 bases sitting between them. The CDR3 DNA sequence: TGTGCCAGCAGTGACTTACCTAACACCGGGGAGCTGTTTTTT. Translating it yields CASSDLPNTGELFF.

The V call is TRBV11-2, the J call TRBJ1-2; 8 nucleotides match TRBD1. This CDR3 is built from 15 residues. Germline CDR1 SGHAT, CDR2 FQNNGV. V was pared by 5 bases and J by 7 bases, with 12 bases of the junction left unmatched. CDR3 protein: CASSERQGWLGGYTF. CDR3 nucleotides: TGTGCCAGCAGCGAGAGACAGGGGTGGTTGGGTGGCTACACCTTC.

This chain uses TRBV6-1 with TRBJ2-2, with TRBD1 identical over 8 bases. Unmatched junction bases numbered 11, after V lost 7 bases and J lost 7 bases. Germline CDR1 reads MNHNS; CDR2 reads SASEGT. This CDR3 is 15 amino acids long. The CDR3 is CASIRQGFGDGELFF. DNA for the CDR3: TGTGCCAGCATTCGACAGGGGTTCGGGGACGGGGAGCTGTTTTTT.

This clone appeared a few times. The rearrangement links TRBV19 to TRBJ2-1, with 9 bases aligning to TRBD2. The V segment lost 10 bases and the J segment 2 bases; nucleotides outside the gene matches: 3. The CDR3 extends over 13 amino acids. Looked up from germline, CDR1 is LNHDA and CDR2 is SQIVND (reference sequence). CDR3 region: CAISGRPYNEQFF. The CDR3, as DNA: TGTGCCATCAGCGGGAGGCCCTACAATGAGCAGTTCTTC.

The rearrangement uses TRBV30 and TRBJ1-2, with 8 bases identical to TRBD1. Germline trimming cut 0 bases from V and 6 bases from J; bases unmatched to any gene: 9. Germline loops: CDR1 GTSNPN, CDR2 SVGIG (reference sequence). CDR3 length: 15 amino acids. The CDR3 region is CAWSVGQGYADGYTF. CDR3 sequence (DNA): TGTGCCTGGAGTGTTGGACAGGGCTACGCAGATGGCTACACCTTC.

The V gene is TRBV7-3, the J gene TRBJ2-7; D may match TRBD1 or TRBD2 (5 bases each). Germline V gene sequence: CDR1 SGHTA, CDR2 FQGTGA. V was pared by 2 bases and J by 0 bases, with 14 bases between. CDR3 length equals 16 residues. This CDR3 is CASSLAMGESSYEQYF. CDR3 nucleotides: TGTGCCAGCAGCTTAGCGATGGGGGAGAGCTCCTACGAGCAGTACTTC.

The chain combines TRBV28 with TRBJ2-1; D not certain. Germline-derived CDR1 and CDR2 are MDHEN and SYDVKM. The CDR3 loop spans 16 amino acids. With 3 bases removed from V and 0 bases from J, the gap between germline ends came to 12 bases. CDR3 nucleotide sequence: TGTGCCAGCAGTTTGGTCAGAGCACCCTCCTACAATGAGCAGTTCTTC. Translation gives CASSLVRAPSYNEQFF.

The chain uses TRBV5-4 and TRBJ2-1, with D unresolved. V lost 7 bases and J 4 bases, leaving 12 bases between the germline ends. The CDR3 has 13 amino acids. CDR1 and CDR2 (germline): SGHNT, YYREEE (reference sequence). The CDR3 reads CASSGPEYNEQFF. CDR3 DNA: TGTGCCAGCTCCGGCCCGGAATACAATGAGCAGTTCTTC.

On this clone itself: A much larger clonotype is one base distant, so this may be a read error. The chain is built from TRBV5-4 and TRBJ2-5, with unresolved D. V was cut by 2 bases and J by 1 base, with 0 bases left in between. This CDR3 comprises 11 residues. Germline assignment: CDR1 SGHNT and CDR2 YYREEE (reference sequence). This CDR3 reads CASSFQETQYF. The CDR3 DNA is TGTGCCAGCAGCTTCCAAGAGACCCAGTACTTC.

The chain uses TRBV28 and TRBJ2-6; a possible D gene is TRBD1 (6 bases). The CDR3 is 19 residues long. V lost 7 bases and J 0 bases, leaving 22 bases between the germline ends. Germline values: CDR1 MDHEN, CDR2 SYDVKM. CDR3 residues: CASILKSGAVVSGANVLTF. DNA of the CDR3: TGTGCCAGCATCCTTAAATCAGGGGCGGTCGTCTCTGGGGCCAACGTCCTGACTTTC.

V gene TRBV7-3 combines with J gene TRBJ2-6, with D unresolved. V shed 1 base and J shed 1 base, with 11 bases lying between them. This CDR3 is 17 amino acids long. Looked up from germline, CDR1 is SGHTA and CDR2 is FQGTGA. The CDR3 loop reads CASSLRAANSGANVLTF. In nucleotides, the CDR3 is TGTGCCAGCAGCTTAAGGGCCGCAAATTCTGGGGCCAACGTCCTGACTTTC.

This clone was detected only once. V gene TRBV5-6 combines with J gene TRBJ2-5, with D possibly matching TRBD1 (6 bases). Trimming took 4 bases from V and 5 from J, leaving 18 bases between them. CDR1 is SGHDT, CDR2 YYEEEE, per germline. The CDR3 length is 15 residues. The DNA of the CDR3 is TGTGCCAGCAGCGCCAGACTCTTAAGGGGGGAGACCCAGTACTTC. This sequence encodes CASSARLLRGETQYF.

The V and J genes are TRBV11-2 and TRBJ2-1, with D possibly being TRBD2 (5 bases). The CDR3 contains 16 residues. Germline CDR1 and CDR2: SGHAT and FQNNGV. V was clipped by 1 base and J by 0 bases, with 10 bases between them. As DNA, the CDR3 is TGTGCCAGCAGCTTAGTACAGCGGAGCTCCTACAATGAGCAGTTCTTC. It is translated as CASSLVQRSSYNEQFF. The full variable domain, rest sourced from reference TRBV11-2 and TRBJ2-1, is EAGVAQSPRYKIIEKRQSVAFWCNPISGHATLYWYQQILGQGPKLLIQFQNNGVVDDSQLPKDRFSAERLKGVDSTLKIQPAKLEDSAVYLCASSLVQRSSYNEQFFGPGTRLTVL.

Of note for this clone: Other DNA sequences in the same sample also yield this CDR3. V and J are TRBV19 and TRBJ1-5, with 8 bases identical to TRBD1. With V trimmed by 4 bases and J by 3 bases, 2 bases remained unmatched. This CDR3 contains 14 residues. Germline assignment: CDR1 LNHDA and CDR2 SQIVND (reference sequence). This CDR3 is CASSTTGVNQPQHF. CDR3 in DNA: TGTGCCAGTAGTACGACAGGGGTCAATCAGCCCCAGCATTTT. The variable domain in full, completed from reference TRBV19 and TRBJ1-5, reads DGGITQSPKYLFRKEGQNVTLSCEQNLNHDAMYWYRQDPGQGLRLIYYSQIVNDFQKGDIAEGYSVSREKKESFPLTVTSAQKNPTAFYLCASSTTGVNQPQHFGDGTRLSIL.

V gene TRBV19 combines with J gene TRBJ2-7, with 10 bases identical to TRBD1. The junction had 3 bases not matched to a gene; V was cut back by 2 bases and J by 5 bases. The CDR3 length is 14 residues. Germline values: CDR1 LNHDA, CDR2 SQIVND (reference sequence). For the CDR3, the DNA is TGTGCCAGTAGTATAACCGGGACAGGGGACGAGCAGTACTTC. Its translation is CASSITGTGDEQYF.

About this clone: Other DNA sequences within the sample encode an identical CDR3. The genes are TRBV25-1 and TRBJ1-2; TRBD1 agrees at 7 bases. V shed 5 bases, J shed 8 bases, and the junction held 14 bases outside the gene matches. The CDR3 spans 15 residues. Germline V lookup: CDR1 MGHDK, CDR2 SYGVNS. The DNA of the CDR3 is TGTGCCAGCAGTCCCGCCGGGGACAGTCTACGGGGCTACACCTTC. This sequence encodes CASSPAGDSLRGYTF.

V usage is TRBV19 and J usage is TRBJ2-1, with TRBD1 matching over 10 bases. The junction had 5 bases not matched to a gene; V was cut back by 10 bases and J by 8 bases. The V gene's germline CDR1 is LNHDA and CDR2 SQIVND (reference sequence). The CDR3 totals 12 residues. The CDR3 DNA reads TGTGCCACCTCGACAGGGGGCTATGAGCAGTTCTTC. It is translated as CATSTGGYEQFF.

The V and J genes are TRBV28 and TRBJ1-5, with no clear D. Germline V gene sequence: CDR1 MDHEN, CDR2 SYDVKM. The CDR3 spans 14 residues. Trimming took off 5 bases at V and 0 bases at J, with 8 bases between the two ends. As DNA, the CDR3 is TGTGCCAGCAGTCGACTCGATAGCAATCAGCCCCAGCATTTT. Amino acids: CASSRLDSNQPQHF. The full variable domain, its missing parts supplied by reference TRBV28 and TRBJ1-5, is DVKVTQSSRYLVKRTGEKVFLECVQDMDHENMFWYRQDPGLGLRLIYFSYDVKMKEKGDIPEGYSVSREKKERFSLILESASTNQTSMYLCASSRLDSNQPQHFGDGTRLSIL.

The chain employs TRBV6-6 and TRBJ2-1, with D unclear. The CDR3 sequence is 13 residues long. CDR1 is MNHNY and CDR2 is SVGAGI in the germline V gene (reference sequence). The V gene lost 7 bases and the J gene lost 3 bases, with 10 bases spanning the gap. The DNA of the CDR3 is TGTGCCAGCAATGGCAAAAGCTACAATGAGCAGTTCTTC. This encodes CASNGKSYNEQFF.

V usage is TRBV19 and J usage is TRBJ1-5; the D gene is possibly TRBD1 (5 bases). The V end was cut by 5 bases, the J end by 8 bases, with 13 bases between. The CDR3 is 13 amino acids. Germline V gene lookup returns CDR1 LNHDA and CDR2 SQIVND (reference sequence). CDR3 sequence: CASSFGGLEPQHF. The CDR3 DNA reads TGTGCCAGTAGTTTTGGGGGGTTGGAGCCCCAGCATTTT.

This chain joins TRBV19 and TRBJ1-5; 7 bases map to TRBD1. The CDR3 consists of 15 residues. V lost 10 bases to trimming and J lost 0 bases; unmatched junction nucleotides: 9. The germline CDR1 and CDR2 sequences are LNHDA and SQIVND (reference sequence). CDR3 loop: CATDSGQVSNQPQHF. Here the CDR3 DNA reads TGTGCCACTGACTCCGGACAGGTTAGCAATCAGCCCCAGCATTTT.

This clone was recorded once. This chain links TRBV6-4 with TRBJ2-1, with 7 bases aligning to TRBD1. Germline values: CDR1 MRHNA, CDR2 SNTAGT. V lost 1 base, J lost 7 bases, and 4 bases stayed unmatched. The CDR3 runs to 14 residues. This CDR3 reads CASSDFSRGNEQFF. The CDR3 nucleotides read TGTGCCAGCAGTGACTTTAGCAGGGGGAATGAGCAGTTCTTC.